This T cell receptor (beta chain) was identified in a study of T cell repertoires in cytomegalovirus infection. CDR3 size: 14 residues. Looked up from germline, CDR1 is DFQATT and CDR2 is SNEGSKA (reference sequence). Trimming removed 4 bases from V and 5 bases from J; junction bases left unmatched: 8. One entry per CDR3 protein results from TCRdb running MiXCR on the reads. The sample holds roughly 730,000 distinct CDR3 sequences, around 31% seen once. This clonotype was seen a handful of times. Its antigen remains unknown. Findings and caveats of the study: The response measured ex vivo was dominated by TCR beta clonotypes (HLA-C-restricted and CMV-specific).

Sequenced material: cultured PBMCs, taken from culture after CMV antigen stimulation. The TCR was taken from a human donor in good health (CMV status not recorded). Some clones in this sample may be carry-over from other donors' samples. J is TRBJ2-1 and V is TRBV20-1, with 7 bases that match TRBD1. The CDR3 bases are TGCAGTGCTACCAGACAGGGCTCGGACAATGAGCAGTTCTTC. Amino acid sequence: CSATRQGSDNEQFF.